The clone carrying this T cell receptor beta chain was found many times. V trimming: 1 base; J trimming: 4 bases; junction bases outside the gene matches: 10. Germline V lookup: CDR1 DFQATT, CDR2 SNEGSKA (reference sequence). There are 17 residues in the CDR3. This sample was taken from a study of T-cell memory formation after mild COVID-19. TCRdb reprocessed the 5' RACE reads with MiXCR, giving one entry per CDR3 protein. The table has over 450,000 distinct CDR3 sequences, about a fifth seen once; the top ten hold 9.5% to 15%. The specimen sequenced was PBMCs or a T cell subset sorted from them (not recorded which). This TCR was recovered from an adult woman who had mild COVID-19 (a few samples of this study predate the infection). Cell type and time point are not known. The chain is built from TRBV20-1 and TRBJ2-6, with 7 bases lining up with TRBD1. As DNA, the CDR3 is TGCAGTGCTAGAGGACAGGGCCCACTCTCCGGGGCCAACGTCCTGACTTTC. As protein: CSARGQGPLSGANVLTF.